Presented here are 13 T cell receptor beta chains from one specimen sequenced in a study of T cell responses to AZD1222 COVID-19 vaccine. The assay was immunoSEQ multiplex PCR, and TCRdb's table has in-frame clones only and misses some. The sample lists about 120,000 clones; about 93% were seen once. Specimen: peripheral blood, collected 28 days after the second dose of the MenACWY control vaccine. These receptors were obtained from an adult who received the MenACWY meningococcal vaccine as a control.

The CDR3 bases are TGTGCCAGCAGTTTCGGCGGAACGGGCGGGGAGCTGTTTTTT. It yields the protein CASSFGGTGGELFF. The chain is built from TRBV27 and TRBJ2-2, with D unresolved. CDR1 is MNHEY, CDR2 SMNVEV, per germline (reference sequence). CDR3 length equals 14 residues. V shed 3 bases and J shed 7 bases, with 12 bases lying between them.

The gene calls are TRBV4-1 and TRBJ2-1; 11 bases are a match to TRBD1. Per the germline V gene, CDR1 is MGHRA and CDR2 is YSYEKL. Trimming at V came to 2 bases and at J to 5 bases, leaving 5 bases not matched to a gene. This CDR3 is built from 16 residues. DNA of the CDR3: TGCGCCAGCAGCCAACACTGGACAGGGGGCCACAATGAGCAGTTCTTC. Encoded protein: CASSQHWTGGHNEQFF.

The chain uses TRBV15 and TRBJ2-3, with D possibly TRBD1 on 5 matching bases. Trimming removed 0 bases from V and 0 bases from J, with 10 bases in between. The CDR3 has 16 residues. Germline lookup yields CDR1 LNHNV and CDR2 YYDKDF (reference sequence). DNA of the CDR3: TGTGCCACCAGCAGAGATCTAGGGGCGAGCACAGATACGCAGTATTTT. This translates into CATSRDLGASTDTQYF.

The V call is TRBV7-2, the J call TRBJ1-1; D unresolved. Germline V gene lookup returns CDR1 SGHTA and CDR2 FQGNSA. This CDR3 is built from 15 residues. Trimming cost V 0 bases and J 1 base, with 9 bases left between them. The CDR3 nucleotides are TGTGCCAGCAGCTTAGCTGGTGGAGGGAACACTGAAGCTTTCTTT. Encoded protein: CASSLAGGGNTEAFF.

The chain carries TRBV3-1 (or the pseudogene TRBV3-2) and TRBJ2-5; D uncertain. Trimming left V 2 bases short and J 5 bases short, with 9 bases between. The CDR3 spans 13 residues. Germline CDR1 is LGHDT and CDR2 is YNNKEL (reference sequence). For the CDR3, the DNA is TGTGCCAGCAGCCAACCCCCTGCGGAGACCCAGTACTTC. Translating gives CASSQPPAETQYF.

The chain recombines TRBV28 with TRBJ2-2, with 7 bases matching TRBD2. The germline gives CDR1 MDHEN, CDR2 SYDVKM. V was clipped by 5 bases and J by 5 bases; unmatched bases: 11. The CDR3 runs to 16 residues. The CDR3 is CASSGFEGRVTGELFF. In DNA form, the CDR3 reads TGTGCCAGCAGTGGATTTGAAGGGAGGGTGACCGGGGAGCTGTTTTTT.

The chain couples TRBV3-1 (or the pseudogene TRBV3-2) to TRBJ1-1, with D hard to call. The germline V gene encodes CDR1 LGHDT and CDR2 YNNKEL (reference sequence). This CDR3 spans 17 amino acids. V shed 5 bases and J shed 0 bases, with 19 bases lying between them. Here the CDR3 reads CASSGRPRARMNTEAFF. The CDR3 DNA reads TGTGCCAGCAGCGGACGTCCCCGCGCACGCATGAACACTGAAGCTTTCTTT.

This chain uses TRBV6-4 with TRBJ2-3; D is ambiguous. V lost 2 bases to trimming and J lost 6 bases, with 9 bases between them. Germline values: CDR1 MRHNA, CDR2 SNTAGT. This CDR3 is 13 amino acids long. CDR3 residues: CASSDLASDTQYF. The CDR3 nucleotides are TGTGCCAGCAGTGACCTGGCGAGTGATACGCAGTATTTT.

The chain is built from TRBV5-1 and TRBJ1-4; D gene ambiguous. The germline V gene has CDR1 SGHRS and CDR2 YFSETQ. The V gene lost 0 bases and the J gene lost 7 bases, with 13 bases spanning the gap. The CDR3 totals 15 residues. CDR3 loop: CASSLALGRGEKLFF. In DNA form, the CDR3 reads TGCGCCAGCAGCTTGGCACTGGGGAGAGGTGAAAAACTGTTTTTT.

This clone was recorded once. Written as DNA, the CDR3 is TGTGCCAGCAGCTTGCCCGGGATCTATGGCTACACCTTC. This sequence encodes CASSLPGIYGYTF. The V call is TRBV5-6, the J call TRBJ1-2; the D is unclear. V lost 1 base, J lost 4 bases, and 8 bases lay in between. CDR3 size: 13 residues. Per germline, CDR1 SGHDT and CDR2 YYEEEE. Complete variable domain (other parts from reference TRBV5-6 and TRBJ1-2): DAGVTQSPTHLIKTRGQQVTLRCSPKSGHDTVSWYQQALGQGPQFIFQYYEEEERQRGNFPDRFSGHQFPNYSSELNVNALLLGDSALYLCASSLPGIYGYTFGSGTRLTVV.

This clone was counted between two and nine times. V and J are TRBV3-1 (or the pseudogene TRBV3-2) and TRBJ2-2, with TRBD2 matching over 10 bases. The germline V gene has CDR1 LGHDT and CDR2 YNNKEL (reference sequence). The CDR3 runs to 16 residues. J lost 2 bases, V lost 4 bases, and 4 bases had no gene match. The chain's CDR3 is CASSRRTSGNTGELFF. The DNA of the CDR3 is TGTGCCAGCAGCCGGCGGACTAGCGGTAACACCGGGGAGCTGTTTTTT.

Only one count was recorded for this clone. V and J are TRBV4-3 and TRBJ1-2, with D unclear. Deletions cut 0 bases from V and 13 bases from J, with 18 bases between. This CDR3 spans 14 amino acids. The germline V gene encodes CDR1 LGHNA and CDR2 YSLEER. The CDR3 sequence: CASSQDFPGGGITF. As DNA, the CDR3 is TGCGCCAGCAGCCAAGATTTTCCAGGCGGCGGTATCACCTTC.

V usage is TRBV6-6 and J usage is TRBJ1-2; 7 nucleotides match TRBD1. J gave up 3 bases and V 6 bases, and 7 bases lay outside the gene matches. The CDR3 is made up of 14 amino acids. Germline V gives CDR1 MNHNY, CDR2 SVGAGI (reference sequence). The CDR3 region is CASSSTGVYYGYTF. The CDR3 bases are TGTGCCAGCAGCAGCACAGGGGTCTACTATGGCTACACCTTC.